The rows below give T cell receptor beta chains drawn from one sample of a study of T cells in Graves' hyperthyroidism and ophthalmopathy. TCRdb re-analysed the multiplex PCR reads in MiXCR, keeping a single row per CDR3 protein. Among around 700,000 distinct CDR3 sequences, around 20% were seen once, and the ten largest hold around 17%. Specimen: blood. These receptors all stem from a woman in her forties or fifties with Graves' hyperthyroidism that later progressed to Graves' ophthalmopathy. The CDR3 runs from the conserved cysteine through the conserved F or W. The order of the fields is J gene, clone size, V gene, D gene, CDR3 protein, CDR3 DNA. The D gene is left open where the match is weak. Size tells how often a clone was seen (once, few, many) or the class of an expanded clone, and some rows leave it out.

>TRBJ2-2|NA|TRBV6-1|NA
CASSVSGTNTGELFF
TGTGCCAGCAGTGTTTCCGGGACTAACACCGGGGAGCTGTTTTTT
>TRBJ2-1|few|TRBV30|TRBD2
CAWRGLAGGQTYNEQFF
TGTGCCTGGAGAGGATTAGCGGGGGGGCAGACTTACAATGAGCAGTTCTTC
>TRBJ2-5|many|TRBV6-1|TRBD2
CASSEASGGRETQYF
TGTGCCAGCAGTGAGGCTAGCGGGGGGAGGGAGACCCAGTACTTC
>TRBJ1-2|few|TRBV29-1|NA
CSSWTANYGYTF
TGCAGCTCGTGGACAGCTAACTATGGCTACACCTTC
>TRBJ1-1|many|TRBV6-1|NA
CASSENIGITEAFF
TGTGCCAGCAGTGAAAACATCGGGATAACTGAAGCTTTCTTT
>TRBJ2-4|NA|TRBV19|TRBD1
CASSGRDRGSDIQYF
TGTGCCAGTAGTGGCCGGGACAGGGGGTCAGACATTCAGTACTTC
>TRBJ2-3|few|TRBV6-4|NA
CASRDQYTDTQYF
TGTGCCAGCAGGGACCAGTACACAGATACGCAGTATTTT
>TRBJ2-2|NA|TRBV19|TRBD2
CASGGTSGGRTGELFF
TGTGCCAGTGGGGGGACTAGCGGGGGTCGAACCGGGGAGCTGTTTTTT
>TRBJ2-7|many|TRBV20-1|TRBD1
CSARAGTGSYEQYF
TGCAGTGCCAGAGCCGGGACAGGCTCCTACGAGCAGTACTTC
>TRBJ2-1|few|TRBV15|NA
CATSRPGRISLEQFF
TGTGCCACCAGCAGACCGGGACGAATATCCTTGGAGCAGTTCTTC
>TRBJ1-1|NA|TRBV5-6|NA
CASSLAGGLPEAFF
TGTGCCAGCAGCTTGGCCGGAGGGTTACCTGAAGCTTTCTTT
>TRBJ1-6|NA|TRBV6-2/TRBV6-3|NA
CASTDVRVGSPLHF
TGTGCCAGCACCGACGTCAGGGTTGGTTCACCCCTCCACTTT
>TRBJ1-2|NA|TRBV15|NA
CATSSNSFSSYGYTF
TGTGCCACCAGCAGCAACAGTTTTTCTAGCTATGGCTACACCTTC
>TRBJ2-2|NA|TRBV7-3|NA
CASSADAGELFF
TGTGCCAGCAGCGCGGACGCCGGGGAGCTGTTTTTT
>TRBJ1-3|few|TRBV7-8|NA
CASSQKTSREAIYF
TGCGCCAGCAGCCAGAAGACATCCCGGGAGGCCATATATTTT
>TRBJ1-4|NA|TRBV2|NA
CASSPTGYNEKLFF
TGTGCCAGCAGCCCGACAGGCTATAATGAAAAACTGTTTTTT
>TRBJ1-2|NA|TRBV7-9|NA
CASSPGQRTADYGHTF
TGTGCCAGCAGCCCCGGACAGAGAACTGCTGACTATGGCCACACCTTC
>TRBJ1-1|many|TRBV20-1|TRBD1
CSARAGQGLTEAFF
TGCAGTGCTAGAGCGGGACAGGGTCTGACTGAAGCTTTCTTT
>TRBJ2-7|few|TRBV3-1|TRBD1
CASRSTGGDEQYF
TGTGCCAGCAGGTCGACAGGGGGCGACGAGCAGTACTTC
>TRBJ2-3|many|TRBV7-2|NA
CASSLDDFHIGTDTQYF
TGTGCCAGCAGCTTAGATGATTTTCATATTGGCACAGATACGCAGTATTTT
>TRBJ2-1|few|TRBV27|NA
CASSLSGTLLYNEQFF
TGTGCCAGCAGTTTAAGTGGGACCCTTCTTTACAATGAGCAGTTCTTC
>TRBJ1-2|NA|TRBV6-2/TRBV6-3|NA
CASSYSGGLYGYTF
TGTGCCAGCAGTTACTCGGGGGGGCTCTACGGCTACACCTTC
>TRBJ2-2|few|TRBV7-9|NA
CASSPGIRELFF
TGTGCCAGCAGCCCAGGGATACGGGAGCTGTTTTTT
>TRBJ1-5|NA|TRBV15|NA
CATKRGNQPQHF
TGTGCCACCAAAAGGGGCAATCAGCCCCAGCATTTT
>TRBJ1-1|NA|TRBV4-1|NA
CASSPVNGENTEAFF
TGCGCCAGCAGCCCAGTGAATGGAGAGAACACTGAAGCTTTCTTT
>TRBJ2-2|few|TRBV19|NA
CASSTPKMNTGELFF
TGTGCCAGTAGTACCCCCAAAATGAACACCGGGGAGCTGTTTTTT
>TRBJ1-1|few|TRBV29-1|NA
CSVLIGPGNTEAFF
TGCAGCGTTCTGATCGGGCCAGGTAACACTGAAGCTTTCTTT
>TRBJ2-7|few|TRBV10-3|NA
CAISVGSSYEQYF
TGTGCCATCAGTGTCGGGAGCTCCTACGAGCAGTACTTC
>TRBJ2-7|many|TRBV29-1|TRBD1
CSVAFSGGSYEQYF
TGCAGCGTTGCCTTTTCAGGGGGCTCCTACGAGCAGTACTTC
>TRBJ1-1|NA|TRBV10-2|NA
CASSESFRGGTEAFF
TGCGCCAGCAGTGAGTCTTTTAGGGGGGGCACTGAAGCTTTCTTT
>TRBJ1-1|NA|TRBV20-1|NA
CSASPANTEAFF
TGCAGTGCTAGTCCAGCTAACACTGAAGCTTTCTTT
>TRBJ1-6|NA|TRBV7-9|NA
CASSLPPRQISYNSPLHF
TGTGCCAGCAGCCTACCCCCTCGACAGATCTCCTATAATTCACCCCTCCACTTT
>TRBJ2-3|many|TRBV12-3/TRBV12-4|TRBD2
CASSLDGGKDTQYF
TGTGCCAGCAGTTTGGACGGGGGGAAGGATACGCAGTATTTT
>TRBJ1-5|few|TRBV15|NA
CATSTRGAGFNQPQHF
TGTGCCACCAGCACCCGTGGGGCAGGGTTCAATCAGCCCCAGCATTTT
>TRBJ1-1|few|TRBV4-1|TRBD1
CASSHRGRNTEAFF
TGCGCCAGCAGCCACAGGGGGCGAAACACTGAAGCTTTCTTT
>TRBJ2-7|NA|TRBV5-6|NA
CASSLYLRDQYF
TGTGCCAGCAGCTTGTACCTCCGTGATCAGTACTTC
>TRBJ2-1|many|TRBV3-1|NA
CASSQTFNEQFF
TGTGCCAGCAGCCAGACCTTCAATGAGCAGTTCTTC
>TRBJ2-3|many|TRBV5-5|TRBD2
CASSLAGVADTQYF
TGTGCCAGCAGCCTAGCGGGGGTCGCAGATACGCAGTATTTT
>TRBJ1-2|many|TRBV2|NA
CASSRRSGGANYGYTF
TGTGCCAGCAGCAGGCGATCCGGTGGAGCTAACTATGGCTACACCTTC
>TRBJ1-2|NA|TRBV27|NA
CASSFGGEGYTF
TGTGCCAGCAGTTTCGGGGGCGAGGGCTACACCTTC
>TRBJ1-2|many|TRBV12-5|NA
CASGKTGANYGYTF
TGTGCTAGTGGCAAAACGGGGGCTAACTATGGCTACACCTTC
>TRBJ1-5|NA|TRBV6-2/TRBV6-3|NA
CASSDSWVRPQHF
TGTGCCAGCAGTGACTCTTGGGTTAGGCCCCAGCATTTT
>TRBJ1-1|NA|TRBV15|NA
CATSRDQLTEAFF
TGTGCCACCAGCAGAGATCAATTGACTGAAGCTTTCTTT
>TRBJ2-5|few|TRBV6-1|TRBD1
CASSTGRWDRQETQYF
TGTGCCAGCAGTACCGGGCGGTGGGACAGACAAGAGACCCAGTACTTC
>TRBJ2-1|NA|TRBV5-1|NA
CASSLDRRSSYNEQFF
TGCGCCAGCAGCTTGGATAGGAGGAGCTCCTACAATGAGCAGTTCTTC
>TRBJ2-7|few|TRBV29-1|NA
CSVAYNTYEQYF
TGCAGCGTTGCTTACAACACCTACGAGCAGTACTTC
>TRBJ1-1|few|TRBV10-3|NA
CAISERRRGRVNTEAFF
TGTGCCATCAGTGAGAGAAGAAGGGGCCGGGTGAACACTGAAGCTTTCTTT
>TRBJ2-1|many|TRBV11-2|TRBD2
CASSFSGGRNSYNEQFF
TGTGCCAGCAGCTTCAGCGGGGGCAGAAATTCCTACAATGAGCAGTTCTTC
>TRBJ2-3|NA|TRBV14|TRBD2
CASSQDLLLAGGLTDTQYF
TGTGCCAGCAGCCAAGATCTCTTGCTAGCGGGGGGCCTCACAGATACGCAGTATTTT